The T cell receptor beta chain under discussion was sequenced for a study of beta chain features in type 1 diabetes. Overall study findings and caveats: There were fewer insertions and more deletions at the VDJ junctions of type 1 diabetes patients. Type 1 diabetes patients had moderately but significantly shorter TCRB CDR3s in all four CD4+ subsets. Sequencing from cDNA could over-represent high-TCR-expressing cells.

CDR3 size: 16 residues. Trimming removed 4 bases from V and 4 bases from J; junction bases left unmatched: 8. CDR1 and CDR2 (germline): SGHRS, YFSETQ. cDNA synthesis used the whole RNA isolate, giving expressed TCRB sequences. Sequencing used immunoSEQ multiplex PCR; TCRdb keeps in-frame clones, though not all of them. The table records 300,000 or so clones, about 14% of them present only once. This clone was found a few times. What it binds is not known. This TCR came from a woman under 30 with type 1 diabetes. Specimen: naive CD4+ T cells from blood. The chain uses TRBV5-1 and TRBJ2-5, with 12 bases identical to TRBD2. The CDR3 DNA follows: TGCGCCAGCAGCCCCGTCTCTAGCGGGAGGGCAGAGACCCAGTACTTC. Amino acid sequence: CASSPVSSGRAETQYF.